This is a list of T cell receptor beta chains from one sample in a study of cytomegalovirus exposure and HLA in healthy donors. TCRdb's copy holds only in-frame clones and misses some; the assay was immunoSEQ multiplex PCR. The profile shows some 350,000 clones, 87% of them singletons. Sequencing was performed on PBMCs. These receptors all come from a woman in her 30s in good health and CMV-seropositive. Each CDR3 is given with its conserved first and last residue. Fields, in order: V gene, clone size, D gene, J gene, CDR3 DNA, CDR3 protein. D genes are given only for firm matches. The size field is filled for only some rows; it gives once, few, many or a size class.

>TRBV6-1|-|TRBD1|TRBJ2-7
TGTGCCAGCAGTGTGGGACAGGGGGCCTCCTACGAGCAGTACTTC
CASSVGQGASYEQYF
>TRBV7-3|once|TRBD1|TRBJ2-7
TGTGCCAGCAGGAAACCGGGACAGGGGTACGAGCAGTACTTC
CASRKPGQGYEQYF
>TRBV27|-|-|TRBJ1-2
TGTGCCAGCAGTTTTAACAGTGCTAACTATGGCTACACCTTC
CASSFNSANYGYTF
>TRBV29-1|once|-|TRBJ2-5
TGCAGCGTTATCCGGAAAATACCGTACCAAGAGACCCAGTACTTC
CSVIRKIPYQETQYF
>TRBV6-1|once|TRBD1|TRBJ2-2
TGTGCCACCGGGGGACAGGTCTGGGGCGGGGAGCTGTTTTTT
CATGGQVWGGELFF
>TRBV7-9|-|-|TRBJ2-2
TGTGCCAGCAGCTTGGGCGGGGCTAACACCGGGGAGCTGTTTTTT
CASSLGGANTGELFF
>TRBV5-1|-|TRBD2|TRBJ2-2
TGCGCCAGCAGCTGGGGACTAGCGGGACCGGCCGGGGAGCTGTTTTTT
CASSWGLAGPAGELFF
>TRBV7-2|-|TRBD2|TRBJ2-1
TGTGCCAGCAGCCGAGGGACTAGCGCGTACAATGAGCAGTTCTTC
CASSRGTSAYNEQFF
>TRBV6-5|-|TRBD1|TRBJ1-3
TGTGCCAGCAGTTCGATAGCAACGACAGGGGGCAACACCATATATTTT
CASSSIATTGGNTIYF
>TRBV6-5|-|TRBD1|TRBJ2-2
TGTGCCAGCAGGTCCGGGACAGTGATGACCGGGGAGCTGTTTTTT
CASRSGTVMTGELFF
>TRBV7-3|-|-|TRBJ1-6
TGTGCCAGCAGCTTGGATGCAACAGGGTATAATTCACCCCTCCACTTT
CASSLDATGYNSPLHF
>TRBV7-6|-|TRBD2|TRBJ2-1
TGTGCCAGCAGCTTAGGGGTACCGGGACTAGCGTTGCCCTACAATGAGCAGTTCTTC
CASSLGVPGLALPYNEQFF
>TRBV29-1|-|TRBD1|TRBJ2-3
TGCAGCGGGATGCCGGGACAGGGGCCAGATACGCAGTATTTT
CSGMPGQGPDTQYF
>TRBV9|once|TRBD2|TRBJ2-5
TGTGCCAGCAGCCCTAGCGGGAGCGGAGAGACCCAGTACTTC
CASSPSGSGETQYF
>TRBV6-5|few|-|TRBJ2-7
TGTGCCAGCAGATCAAGCGGGTACTCCTACGAGCAGTACTTC
CASRSSGYSYEQYF
>TRBV7-9|few|TRBD2|TRBJ2-5
TGTGCCAGCAGCTTGCCGGGACTAGCGGGGAAAGAGACCCAGTACTTC
CASSLPGLAGKETQYF
>TRBV5-6|-|TRBD1|TRBJ1-4
TGTGCCAGCAGTACACCGGGACAGGGGAAAGAAAAACTGTTTTTT
CASSTPGQGKEKLFF
>TRBV19|once|TRBD2|TRBJ2-1
TGTGCCAGTAGTATTTTCGGGACTAACTCCAATGAGCAGTTCTTC
CASSIFGTNSNEQFF
>TRBV30|-|-|TRBJ1-4
TGTGCCTGGAGTGGCCTCGGTGGAGAAAAACTGTTTTTT
CAWSGLGGEKLFF
>TRBV28|-|-|TRBJ1-2
TGTGCCAGCAGTTTGGGGGTATGGCCAGGACAGAGCCAGACTGGGTATGGCTACACCTTC
CASSLGVWPGQSQTGYGYTF
>TRBV27|-|-|TRBJ2-3
TGTGCCAGCAGTTTTGGACCCACAGATACGCAGTATTTT
CASSFGPTDTQYF
>TRBV7-9|-|-|TRBJ2-7
TGTGCCAGCAGCTTAAAAGACACCTACGAGCAGTACTTC
CASSLKDTYEQYF
>TRBV6-1|-|-|TRBJ2-7
TGTGCCTGCAGCCCAAGCTTCTCCTACGAGCAGTACTTC
CACSPSFSYEQYF
>TRBV18|-|-|TRBJ2-1
TGTGCCAGCTCACCATTAGGACAAACTTACAATGAGCAGTTCTTC
CASSPLGQTYNEQFF
>TRBV9|few|-|TRBJ1-5
TGTGCCAGCAGCCATGGGCAAGGGGCGGCGGATCAGCCCCAGCATTTT
CASSHGQGAADQPQHF
>TRBV29-1|-|TRBD1|TRBJ1-2
TGCAGCGTTACTCACAGGGGTGGCTATGGCTACACCTTC
CSVTHRGGYGYTF
>TRBV29-1|-|-|TRBJ2-7
TGCAGCGTTGAAGCCCAATCACAGGGGTCTCGAGGGAGGGAGCAGTACTTC
CSVEAQSQGSRGREQYF
>TRBV7-3|once|TRBD1|TRBJ2-1
TGTGCCAGCAGCTTAGAGGTCTGGCCAGGGGGCTTCAATGAGCAGTTCTTC
CASSLEVWPGGFNEQFF
>TRBV5-1|-|TRBD2|TRBJ2-5
TGCGCCAGCAGCTTGGGGGGACTAGCGAGGGAGACCCAGTACTTC
CASSLGGLARETQYF
>TRBV29-1|once|-|TRBJ1-2
TGCAGCGTAATAACAGGGACTCAAGGCTACACCTTC
CSVITGTQGYTF
>TRBV27|-|-|TRBJ2-1
TGTGCCTCGCAAAGCTTCAGTAACAATGAGCAGTTCTTC
CASQSFSNNEQFF
>TRBV30|-|-|TRBJ2-7
TGTGCCTGGAGTGTTGAGGCGAACTCCTACGAGCAGTACTTC
CAWSVEANSYEQYF
>TRBV4-1|-|-|TRBJ1-2
TGCGCCAGCAGCGAAAAGACCGGGATCATATATGGCTACACCTTC
CASSEKTGIIYGYTF
>TRBV7-2|-|TRBD2|TRBJ2-7
TGTGCCAGCAGCCCCACCCCTCTAGCGGGAGTTAATCACGAGCAGTACTTC
CASSPTPLAGVNHEQYF
>TRBV6-5|-|-|TRBJ2-3
TGTGCCAGCAGCCTCTCCAGGCCCGAAGATACGCAGTATTTT
CASSLSRPEDTQYF
>TRBV5-1|once|TRBD1|TRBJ2-7
TGCGCCAGCAGCCCCCGGGACAGATACTACGAGCAGTACTTC
CASSPRDRYYEQYF